This TCR beta chain came from a study of blood T cell repertoires in COVID-19. TCRdb's table, derived via immunoSEQ multiplex PCR, lists solely in-frame clones and lacks some. The table records a few hundred thousand clones, roughly 87% of them present only once. V lost 4 bases and J lost 4, with 16 bases in between. CDR1 is SGHRS, CDR2 YFSETQ, per germline. The length of the CDR3 is 15 residues. The chain combines TRBV5-1 with TRBJ2-3; D call uncertain. The material sequenced was PBMCs or T cells enriched from blood (not recorded which). The sequence derives from a woman aged 25 to 39 who had recovered from COVID-19. CDR3 DNA: TGCGCCAGCAGCGTAGGAAACTACGGCCCAGATACGCAGTATTTT. Translated: CASSVGNYGPDTQYF.